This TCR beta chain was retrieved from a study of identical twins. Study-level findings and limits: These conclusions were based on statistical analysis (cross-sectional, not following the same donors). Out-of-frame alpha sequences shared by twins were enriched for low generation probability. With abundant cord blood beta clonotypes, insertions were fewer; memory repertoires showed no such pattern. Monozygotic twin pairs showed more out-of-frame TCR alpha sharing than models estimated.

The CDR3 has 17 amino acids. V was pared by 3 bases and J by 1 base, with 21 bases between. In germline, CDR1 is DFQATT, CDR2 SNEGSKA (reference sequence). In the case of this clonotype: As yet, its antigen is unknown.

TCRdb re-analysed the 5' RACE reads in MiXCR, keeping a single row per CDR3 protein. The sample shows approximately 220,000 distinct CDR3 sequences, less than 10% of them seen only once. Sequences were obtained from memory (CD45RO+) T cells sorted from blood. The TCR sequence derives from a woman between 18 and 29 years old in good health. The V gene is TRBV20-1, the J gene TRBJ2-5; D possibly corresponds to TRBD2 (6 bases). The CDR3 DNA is TGCAGTGCTAGCAACCCGAAACGGACTATATCCCAAGAGACCCAGTACTTC. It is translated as CSASNPKRTISQETQYF.